The 18 T cell receptor beta chains below come from one sample, sequenced in a study of Ad26.COV2.S vaccination and SARS-CoV-2 variants. The assay was immunoSEQ multiplex PCR, and TCRdb's table has in-frame clones only and misses some. The sample gives roughly 320,000 clones, more than 75% of which show up once; roughly 3.2% is in the top ten. As for treatment: roughly 20 received Ad26.COV2.S at low or high dose, single or two shots; about 5 received placebo; per-sample allocation not given. Specimen acquisition occurred on day 63 following the initial vaccine or placebo injection. Sequencing was performed on peripheral blood, taken in a trial of Ad26.COV2.S vaccine versus placebo. The receptors come from a person between 18 and 60 years old who received the Ad26.COV2.S COVID-19 vaccine or a placebo.

The chain links TRBV9 to TRBJ1-2; 10 bases line up with TRBD1. CDR1 is SGDLS, CDR2 YYNGEE, per germline. Trimming cost V 0 bases and J 5 bases; bases outside gene matches: 4. This CDR3 contains 15 residues. CDR3 sequence: CASSVGTGGNYGYTF. In DNA form, the CDR3 reads TGTGCCAGCAGCGTAGGGACAGGGGGGAATTATGGCTACACCTTC.

V usage is TRBV19 and J usage is TRBJ1-5; D gene ambiguous. There are 17 residues in the CDR3. V was cut by 1 base and J by 4 bases, with 17 bases left in between. Germline V gives CDR1 LNHDA, CDR2 SQIVND (reference sequence). The CDR3 loop reads CASSIGRVSLRNQPQHF. As DNA, the CDR3 is TGTGCCAGTAGTATAGGAAGAGTCAGCCTAAGGAATCAGCCCCAGCATTTT.

This rearrangement joins TRBV11-1 to TRBJ2-5; D is possibly TRBD1 (5 bases). Germline assignment: CDR1 SGHAT and CDR2 FQDESV (reference sequence). This CDR3 spans 14 amino acids. V was clipped by 5 bases and J by 5 bases, with 15 bases between them. The CDR3, as DNA: TGTGCCAGCAGCCCCCAAGGGGATGGGGAGACCCAGTACTTC. It translates to CASSPQGDGETQYF.

CDR3 nucleotides: TGCAGTGCTAGTGACGGAGGGGCTCTTGACGAGCAGTACTTC. Translated, it gives CSASDGGALDEQYF. The chain recombines TRBV20-1 with TRBJ2-7; D possibly corresponds to TRBD2 (6 bases). CDR3 length: 14 amino acids. Germline V gene data show CDR1 as DFQATT and CDR2 as SNEGSKA (reference sequence). Between the trimmed V and J ends, which lost 3 bases and 5 bases, there was a span of 17 bases.

The CDR3 coding sequence is TGTGCCAGCAGTCAGGGGGGGCAAGAGACCCAGTACTTC. Its protein is CASSQGGQETQYF. This chain uses TRBV6-4 with TRBJ2-5; D might be TRBD1 or TRBD2, each matching 7 bases. V was cut by 5 bases and J by 2 bases, with 9 bases left in between. The CDR3 extends over 13 amino acids. Germline loops: CDR1 MRHNA, CDR2 SNTAGT.

This clone has just one count. This rearrangement joins TRBV10-3 to TRBJ1-2; D possibly corresponds to TRBD1 (6 bases). Germline V gene data show CDR1 as ENHRY and CDR2 as SYGVKD. The CDR3 sequence is 13 residues long. V was trimmed by 6 bases and J by 4 bases, leaving 12 bases between them. DNA for the CDR3: TGTGCCATCAGGGGGGACACACCCTATGGCTACACCTTC. It codes for CAIRGDTPYGYTF.

The gene calls are TRBV4-3 and TRBJ2-2; D not certain. The V gene lost 1 base and the J gene lost 2 bases, with 2 bases spanning the gap. CDR1 LGHNA and CDR2 YSLEER come from the germline V gene. The CDR3 extends over 13 amino acids. In DNA form, the CDR3 reads TGCGCCAGCAGCCAAGGCAACACCGGGGAGCTGTTTTTT. Its translation: CASSQGNTGELFF.

V gene TRBV6-6 combines with J gene TRBJ1-5, with D unresolved. The V gene's germline CDR1 is MNHNY and CDR2 SVGAGI (reference sequence). CDR3 length equals 15 residues. The V gene lost 7 bases and the J gene lost 2 bases, with 15 bases spanning the gap. CDR3 nucleotides: TGTGCCAGCACCCTAGGGCCGTATGGCAATCAGCCCCAGCATTTT. Translating it yields CASTLGPYGNQPQHF.

The chain has TRBV5-1 and TRBJ2-1; 12 nucleotides line up with TRBD2. The germline V gene encodes CDR1 SGHRS and CDR2 YFSETQ. The CDR3 covers 15 residues. J lost 6 bases, V lost 4 bases, and 5 bases had no gene match. CDR3 coding DNA: TGCGCCAGCAGCCAGACTAGCGGGGGTCCCAATGAGCAGTTCTTC. Translated: CASSQTSGGPNEQFF.

The chain uses TRBV9 and TRBJ2-1, with D perhaps matching TRBD2 (5 bases). The CDR3 extends over 13 amino acids. The V end lost 0 bases, the J end lost 10 bases, and 11 bases lay between the germline ends. Per germline, CDR1 SGDLS and CDR2 YYNGEE. The CDR3 sequence: CASSVVYSGEQFF. CDR3 in DNA: TGTGCCAGCAGCGTAGTTTACTCGGGAGAGCAGTTCTTC. Using reference TRBV9 and TRBJ2-1 for the parts outside the CDR3, the full variable domain is DSGVTQTPKHLITATGQRVTLRCSPRSGDLSVYWYQQSLDQGLQFLIQYYNGEERAKGNILERFSAQQFPDLHSELNLSSLELGDSALYFCASSVVYSGEQFFGPGTRLTVL.

The chain is built from TRBV6-2 or TRBV6-3 and TRBJ2-2; D gene ambiguous. Per the germline V gene, CDR1 is MNHEY and CDR2 is SVGEGT. CDR3 length: 15 residues. V shed 2 bases and J shed 4 bases, with 11 bases lying between them. This CDR3 reads CASSYPTVATGELFF. The CDR3 DNA follows: TGTGCCAGCAGTTACCCCACTGTTGCCACCGGGGAGCTGTTTTTT.

This rearrangement joins TRBV4-1 to TRBJ2-3; D not certain. Germline CDR1 is MGHRA and CDR2 is YSYEKL. Trimming left V 5 bases short and J 2 bases short, with 14 bases between. CDR3 length: 15 residues. DNA of the CDR3: TGCGCCAGCAGCACTATCCTGAAACTCACAGATACGCAGTATTTT. Its translation is CASSTILKLTDTQYF.

This chain connects TRBV6-5 to TRBJ1-1; D may be TRBD1 (6 bases). CDR1 is MNHEY, CDR2 SVGAGI, per germline. With 4 bases removed from V and 1 base from J, the gap between germline ends came to 13 bases. The CDR3 runs to 15 residues. The CDR3 DNA sequence: TGTGCCAGCAGTTGGCCGGGGGCCTCGAACACTGAAGCTTTCTTT. This translates into CASSWPGASNTEAFF.

The rearrangement joins TRBV4-1 to TRBJ1-2, with 12 bases aligning to TRBD1. CDR1 and CDR2 from the germline V gene are MGHRA and YSYEKL. CDR3 length equals 17 residues. V shed 3 bases and J 9 bases; nucleotides not matched to a gene: 14. CDR3 protein: CASSQPLIGDRGHRYTF. The CDR3 DNA reads TGCGCCAGCAGCCAGCCCTTGATTGGGGACAGGGGGCACCGCTACACCTTC.

The chain uses TRBV5-1 and TRBJ1-1, with D perhaps matching TRBD1 (5 bases). Germline loops: CDR1 SGHRS, CDR2 YFSETQ. The V gene lost 0 bases and the J gene lost 8 bases, with 14 bases spanning the gap. CDR3 length equals 14 residues. The CDR3 protein is CASSLGGPPAEAFF. Here the CDR3 DNA reads TGCGCCAGCAGCTTGGGGGGACCACCGGCCGAAGCTTTCTTT.

The CDR3 DNA reads TGTGCCAGCAGGGGATGGGGGCCCCAGCATTTT. It codes for CASRGWGPQHF. V gene TRBV6-5 combines with J gene TRBJ1-5, with D unresolved. The V end lost 6 bases, the J end lost 9 bases, and 9 bases lay between the germline ends. Germline CDR1 MNHEY, CDR2 SVGAGI. The CDR3 has 11 residues.

CDR3 amino acids: CASNRERQDDTQYF. CDR3 in DNA: TGCGCCAGCAACCGTGAGCGGCAGGACGATACGCAGTATTTT. The chain joins TRBV5-1 to TRBJ2-3; possibly TRBD2 for D (5 bases). Germline assignment: CDR1 SGHRS and CDR2 YFSETQ. The CDR3 is 14 amino acids. V was pared by 6 bases and J by 6 bases, with 17 bases between.

The rearrangement links TRBV11-3 to TRBJ2-5; the match to TRBD2 covers 9 bases. The CDR3 consists of 14 residues. With V trimmed by 5 bases and J by 5 bases, 6 bases remained unmatched. Looked up from germline, CDR1 is SGHNT and CDR2 is YENEEA. The CDR3 sequence is CASSRGGEAETQYF. The CDR3 nucleotides read TGTGCCAGCAGCCGCGGGGGGGAGGCGGAGACCCAGTACTTC.